A single sample gave rise to the 26 T cell receptor beta chains below, sequenced in a study of shared clonotypes between healthy human individuals. TCRdb's copy holds only in-frame clones and misses some; the assay was immunoSEQ multiplex PCR. The sample includes about 1.1 million clones, around three quarters seen only once; the top ten take 0.55% to 0.7%. Sequencing used memory CD4+ T cells from PBMCs. Subset indicated: CD45RA-negative fraction. The receptors shown here come from a young man in good health. Some clones in this sample may be carry-over from other donors' samples.

This chain joins TRBV28 and TRBJ1-2; D might be TRBD1 (5 bases). V gave up 8 bases and J gave up 6 bases, with 19 bases separating them. Germline CDR1 and CDR2: MDHEN and SYDVKM. The CDR3 runs to 14 residues. The CDR3 DNA follows: TGTGCCAGCTGCCCAGGGAGGTACTTCCATGGCTACACCTTC. Residues: CASCPGRYFHGYTF.

The gene calls are TRBV28 and TRBJ2-7, with D unresolved. The V gene lost 6 bases and the J gene lost 3 bases, with 21 bases spanning the gap. The CDR3 is 16 amino acids. The germline V gene encodes CDR1 MDHEN and CDR2 SYDVKM. CDR3 protein: CASSTTGQARFYEQYF. In nucleotides, the CDR3 is TGTGCCAGCAGCACCACCGGGCAGGCAAGGTTCTACGAGCAGTACTTC.

The genes are TRBV10-3 and TRBJ1-2; maybe TRBD1 (5 bases). The ends were cut back, 3 bases at V and 4 bases at J, with 18 bases in the middle. CDR1 and CDR2 from the germline V gene are ENHRY and SYGVKD. The CDR3 runs 16 residues. DNA for the CDR3: TGTGCCATCAGTGATACCCAGAAAGGGGTGAGCTATGGCTACACCTTC. Protein: CAISDTQKGVSYGYTF.

V is TRBV5-1 and J is TRBJ2-1; TRBD2 matches at 11 bases. Germline values: CDR1 SGHRS, CDR2 YFSETQ. The V segment lost 4 bases and the J segment 9 bases; nucleotides outside the gene matches: 12. CDR3 length: 16 residues. CDR3 residues: CASSQLAGDRSGEQFF. In DNA, the CDR3 is TGCGCCAGCAGCCAACTAGCGGGAGATCGCTCGGGTGAGCAGTTCTTC.

This clone has a handful of counts. The genes are TRBV13 and TRBJ2-2; D is unresolved. CDR3 size: 16 residues. Germline V lookup: CDR1 PRHDT, CDR2 FYEKMQ (reference sequence). The V end was cut by 5 bases, the J end by 4 bases, with 17 bases between. The CDR3 DNA reads TGTGCCAGCAGCGCCTATTCCTCCGCCGGCACCGGGGAGCTGTTTTTT. Residues: CASSAYSSAGTGELFF.

This clone has at least ten counts. The rearrangement links TRBV27 to TRBJ2-3, with 8 nucleotides matching TRBD2. The ends lost 6 bases at V and 2 bases at J; junction bases unmatched: 10. This CDR3 is built from 16 residues. Germline CDR1 is MNHEY and CDR2 is SMNVEV (reference sequence). The CDR3 here is CASRKRRAGVTDTQYF. As DNA, the CDR3 is TGTGCCAGCAGGAAGAGAAGAGCGGGAGTCACAGATACGCAGTATTTT.

This clone was detected a few times. The genes are TRBV29-1 and TRBJ1-2; D perhaps matches TRBD1 (5 bases). V was shortened by 4 bases and J by 0 bases, with 9 bases between the two germline ends. This CDR3 is built from 13 residues. The germline V gene encodes CDR1 SQVTM and CDR2 ANQGSEA. The chain's CDR3 is CSVGRDANYGYTF. CDR3 bases: TGCAGCGTTGGGAGGGACGCTAACTATGGCTACACCTTC. Using reference TRBV29-1 and TRBJ1-2 for the parts outside the CDR3, the full variable domain is SAVISQKPSRDICQRGTSLTIQCQVDSQVTMMFWYRQQPGQSLTLIATANQGSEATYESGFVIDKFPISRPNLTFSTLTVSNMSPEDSSIYLCSVGRDANYGYTFGSGTRLTVV.

The genes are TRBV7-3 and TRBJ2-7; perhaps TRBD2 as D (6 bases). This CDR3 is 15 amino acids long. Germline V gene data show CDR1 as SGHTA and CDR2 as FQGTGA. Trimming pared 5 bases from V and 2 bases from J, leaving 16 bases between. This CDR3 reads CASSPHGGVPYEQYF. The CDR3 region has the DNA TGTGCCAGCAGCCCCCATGGAGGGGTCCCCTACGAGCAGTACTTC.

This clone was found a few times. The chain's CDR3 is CASSLLGTETFNEQFF. Written as DNA, the CDR3 is TGTGCCAGCAGTTTATTGGGGACTGAAACCTTCAATGAGCAGTTCTTC. The chain uses TRBV28 and TRBJ2-1, with D possibly matching TRBD2 (6 bases). The CDR3 is 16 residues long. V shed 1 base and J shed 6 bases, with 16 bases lying between them. Germline V gives CDR1 MDHEN, CDR2 SYDVKM.

The chain is built from TRBV5-1 and TRBJ1-2; 9 bases agree with TRBD1. CDR3 length: 15 amino acids. The ends lost 4 bases at V and 7 bases at J; junction bases unmatched: 11. Germline V gene data show CDR1 as SGHRS and CDR2 as YFSETQ. CDR3 coding DNA: TGCGCCAGCAGCGCTGAATCAACAGGGGGCCCTGGCTACACCTTC. Translated: CASSAESTGGPGYTF.

The chain couples TRBV18 to TRBJ2-7; the match to TRBD2 covers 13 bases. With 4 bases clipped from V and 6 bases from J, the junction kept 9 bases outside the gene matches. Germline V CDR1 and CDR2: KGHSH, LQKENI. CDR3 length equals 16 residues. Here the CDR3 reads CASSLGTSGIEGEQYF. The CDR3 nucleotides read TGTGCCAGCTCACTTGGGACTAGCGGGATTGAGGGCGAGCAGTACTTC.

The V gene is TRBV6-5, the J gene TRBJ2-2, with D unresolved. CDR1 is MNHEY, CDR2 SVGAGI, per germline. This CDR3 is built from 16 residues. Trimming stripped 2 bases from V and 6 bases from J, with 16 bases between. CDR3 sequence reads: CASSYLRAAGAGELFF. CDR3 coding DNA: TGTGCCAGCAGTTACCTTAGGGCAGCAGGCGCCGGGGAGCTGTTTTTT.

This chain links TRBV6-6 with TRBJ1-5, with D maybe TRBD1 (6 bases). Trimming pared 5 bases from V and 5 bases from J, leaving 16 bases between. The germline gives CDR1 MNHNY, CDR2 SVGAGI (reference sequence). The CDR3 has 15 residues. The CDR3 sequence: CASSPGTSPDQPQHF. The CDR3 DNA reads TGTGCCAGCAGTCCAGGGACATCCCCGGATCAGCCCCAGCATTTT.

The chain carries TRBV7-9 and TRBJ2-3; D might be TRBD1 (5 bases). The CDR3 is 15 residues long. V was clipped by 5 bases and J by 7 bases, with 19 bases between them. Germline lookup yields CDR1 SEHNR and CDR2 FQNEAQ (reference sequence). CDR3 nucleotide sequence: TGTGCCAGCAGCGACGACAGCAGGTCCCTTAATACGCAGTATTTT. This encodes CASSDDSRSLNTQYF.

The V call is TRBV7-2, the J call TRBJ2-1; the D gene is possibly TRBD1 (6 bases). V lost 1 base to trimming and J lost 7 bases, with 11 bases between them. This CDR3 has 14 residues. Germline V gives CDR1 SGHTA, CDR2 FQGNSA. The CDR3 sequence: CASSLDRALNEQFF. Written as DNA, the CDR3 is TGTGCCAGCAGCTTAGACAGGGCCCTTAATGAGCAGTTCTTC.

The gene calls are TRBV18 and TRBJ2-7, with a possible D match to TRBD1 (5 bases). Between the trimmed V and J ends, which lost 4 bases and 5 bases, there was a span of 9 bases. This CDR3 contains 12 residues. Per the germline V gene, CDR1 is KGHSH and CDR2 is LQKENI. CDR3 DNA: TGTGCCAGCTCACTAACAGGTGACGAGCAGTACTTC. It codes for CASSLTGDEQYF.

The gene calls are TRBV19 and TRBJ1-2; TRBD1 is a possible D gene (5 bases). CDR1 is LNHDA and CDR2 is SQIVND in the germline V gene (reference sequence). This CDR3 has 15 amino acids. Trimming stripped 5 bases from V and 4 bases from J, with 17 bases between. For the CDR3, the DNA is TGTGCCAGTAGTCCGCCAGGGCCGGCCGCCTATGGCTACACCTTC. Its protein product is CASSPPGPAAYGYTF.

The rearrangement links TRBV6-5 to TRBJ1-2; D gene uncertain. This CDR3 comprises 14 residues. With 6 bases removed from V and 6 bases from J, the gap between germline ends came to 17 bases. Germline CDR1 and CDR2: MNHEY and SVGAGI. The CDR3 here is CASRRRGFLDGYTF. CDR3 nucleotide sequence: TGTGCCAGCAGGAGACGCGGGTTCTTGGATGGCTACACCTTC.

This chain links TRBV6-1 with TRBJ2-7, with 12 bases that match TRBD2. The V segment lost 10 bases and the J segment 8 bases; nucleotides outside the gene matches: 9. The CDR3 is 13 residues long. Germline V gives CDR1 MNHNS, CDR2 SASEGT. The DNA of the CDR3 is TGTGCCATACTAGCGGGGGGAGCTACGAAGCAGTACTTC. It codes for CAILAGGATKQYF.

This clone was detected a few times. The V and J genes are TRBV5-1 and TRBJ2-1, with TRBD1 matching 8 bases. The CDR3 contains 18 residues. The V gene's germline CDR1 is SGHRS and CDR2 YFSETQ. V was pared by 0 bases and J by 6 bases, with 14 bases of the junction left unmatched. The CDR3, as DNA: TGCGCCAGCAGCTTGGGGACAGGGAAAGATTGGAAACCCAATGAGCAGTTCTTC. As protein: CASSLGTGKDWKPNEQFF. Full variable domain (remainder filled in from reference TRBV5-1 and TRBJ2-1): KAGVTQTPRYLIKTRGQQVTLSCSPISGHRSVSWYQQTPGQGLQFLFEYFSETQRNKGNFPGRFSGRQFSNSRSEMNVSTLELGDSALYLCASSLGTGKDWKPNEQFFGPGTRLTVL.

The J gene is TRBJ2-3, the V gene TRBV7-3; D gene unclear. Germline CDR1 is SGHTA and CDR2 is FQGTGA. V shed 0 bases and J shed 4 bases, with 14 bases lying between them. CDR3 size: 16 residues. In DNA, the CDR3 is TGTGCCAGCAGCTTAACGGGCGGCTCGGCGGCAGATACGCAGTATTTT. This sequence encodes CASSLTGGSAADTQYF. Complete variable domain (other parts from reference TRBV7-3 and TRBJ2-3): GAGVSQTPSNKVTEKGKYVELRCDPISGHTALYWYRQSLGQGPEFLIYFQGTGAADDSGLPNDRFFAVRPEGSVSTLKIQRTERGDSAVYLCASSLTGGSAADTQYFGPGTRLTVL.

In nucleotides, the CDR3 is TGTGCCAGCAGCCCGGGCGAAGGGACAGGCCTCACCTACGAGCAGTACTTC. Translation: CASSPGEGTGLTYEQYF. The rearrangement links TRBV7-9 to TRBJ2-7; 8 bases align to TRBD1. V gave up 5 bases and J gave up 2 bases; unmatched junction bases: 14. The CDR3 is made up of 17 amino acids. The V gene's germline CDR1 is SEHNR and CDR2 FQNEAQ (reference sequence).

The rearrangement uses TRBV7-3 and TRBJ2-2, with TRBD1 as a possible D gene (5 bases). V was shortened by 0 bases and J by 4 bases, with 12 bases between the two germline ends. Germline CDR1 SGHTA, CDR2 FQGTGA. The CDR3 runs to 16 residues. The CDR3 is CASSLTRRGGTGELFF. CDR3 nucleotide sequence: TGTGCCAGCAGCTTAACGAGAAGGGGTGGCACCGGGGAGCTGTTTTTT.

This clone showed up just a few times. CDR3 loop: CASSLAGTRGGSTDTQYF. CDR3 nucleotides: TGTGCCAGCAGCTTAGCGGGAACTAGGGGCGGAAGCACAGATACGCAGTATTTT. The gene calls are TRBV7-3 and TRBJ2-3, with D possibly being TRBD2 (6 bases). This CDR3 has 18 residues. V was trimmed by 2 bases and J by 0 bases, leaving 18 bases between them. Per germline, CDR1 SGHTA and CDR2 FQGTGA.

The rearrangement uses TRBV29-1 and TRBJ2-1; D unclear. Germline V gene lookup returns CDR1 SQVTM and CDR2 ANQGSEA. The CDR3 runs to 15 residues. Deletions cut 8 bases from V and 1 base from J, with 18 bases between. Here the CDR3 DNA reads TGCAGCTTTCGACGCGGAGTAGGATCCTACAATGAGCAGTTCTTC. Encoded protein: CSFRRGVGSYNEQFF.

V and J are TRBV5-8 and TRBJ2-1; TRBD2 matches at 16 bases. Germline CDR1 SGHTS, CDR2 YDEGEE. V was clipped by 4 bases and J by 10 bases; unmatched bases: 8. The CDR3 consists of 16 residues. This CDR3 is CASSPEGLAGGREQFF. In DNA, the CDR3 is TGTGCCAGCAGCCCCGAGGGACTAGCGGGAGGGCGGGAGCAGTTCTTC.